These 11 T cell receptor beta chains originate from one sample sequenced in a study of blood T cell repertoires in COVID-19. Data came from immunoSEQ multiplex PCR; TCRdb stores just in-frame clones and leaves some out. The sample yields 100,000 to 150,000 clones, approximately 84% seen once. Sequenced input: peripheral blood. The source is a woman in her twenties or thirties who had recovered from COVID-19.

The genes are TRBV15 and TRBJ1-2; 10 positions agree with TRBD1. The CDR3 covers 14 residues. V trimming: 5 bases; J trimming: 9 bases; junction bases outside the gene matches: 9. Germline-derived CDR1 and CDR2 are LNHNV and YYDKDF (reference sequence). CDR3 DNA sequence: TGTGCCACCAGCCCTAGGGGACAGGGGAGTAGCTACACCTTC. This translates into CATSPRGQGSSYTF.

The chain joins TRBV28 to TRBJ2-7; 9 bases align to TRBD1. With 5 bases clipped from V and 2 bases from J, the junction kept 13 bases outside the gene matches. The CDR3 contains 17 residues. CDR1 is MDHEN, CDR2 SYDVKM, per germline. The CDR3 DNA is TGTGCCAGCAGTCTAAAACGCTACGGGACAGGGACCTACGAGCAGTACTTC. Protein: CASSLKRYGTGTYEQYF.

The rearrangement links TRBV5-6 to TRBJ2-5; weak D call: TRBD1 (6 bases). V lost 4 bases to trimming and J lost 1 base, with 14 bases between them. The germline gives CDR1 SGHDT, CDR2 YYEEEE. The CDR3 is made up of 15 amino acids. CDR3 nucleotide sequence: TGTGCCAGCAGCCTCTCCGGGACACCCCAAGAGACCCAGTACTTC. Translating it yields CASSLSGTPQETQYF.

To note about this clone: One end of the junction is discordant with germline, which a read error may explain. V usage is TRBV7-7 and J usage is TRBJ1-1; D not certain. This CDR3 is 14 amino acids long. CDR1 SSHAT and CDR2 FNYEAQ come from the germline V gene (reference sequence). The CDR3 here is CASSPSSGSTEAFF. CDR3 DNA: TGTGCTAGCAGCCCCAGCTCGGGAAGCACTGAAGCTTTCTTT. Full variable domain (outside the CDR3, taken from reference TRBV7-7 and TRBJ1-1): GAGVSQSPRYKVTKRGQDVTLRCDPISSHATLYWYQQALGQGPEFLTYFNYEAQPDKSGLPSDRFSAERPEGSISTLTIQRTEQRDSAMYRCASSPSSGSTEAFFGQGTRLTVV.

The chain's CDR3 is CATSSLSPPDRWRQETQYF. DNA of the CDR3: TGTGCCACCAGCAGCCTCAGTCCCCCAGATAGGTGGCGGCAAGAGACCCAGTACTTC. The rearrangement joins TRBV15 to TRBJ2-5; D is undetermined. V shed 3 bases and J shed 2 bases, with 25 bases lying between them. Germline loops: CDR1 LNHNV, CDR2 YYDKDF (reference sequence). This CDR3 region has 19 residues.

V is TRBV18 and J is TRBJ1-6; 7 nucleotides agree with TRBD1. With 3 bases clipped from V and 0 bases from J, the junction kept 2 bases outside the gene matches. The CDR3 extends over 16 amino acids. Looked up from germline, CDR1 is KGHSH and CDR2 is LQKENI. The CDR3: CASSPAGGSYNSPLHF. DNA for the CDR3: TGTGCCAGCTCACCGGCAGGGGGCTCCTATAATTCACCCCTCCACTTT.

The V gene is TRBV23-1, the J gene TRBJ1-4; 9 bases agree with TRBD1. TRBV23-1 is an ORF; its function is uncertain. J was trimmed by 8 bases and V by 3 bases; bases with no gene match: 4. CDR3 length: 14 amino acids. The CDR3 is CASSQGQGGEKLFF. The CDR3 bases are TGCGCCAGCAGTCAGGGACAGGGAGGGGAAAAACTGTTTTTT.

The rearrangement joins TRBV27 to TRBJ1-2; TRBD1 matches 9 bases. Germline assignment: CDR1 MNHEY and CDR2 SMNVEV (reference sequence). The CDR3 consists of 17 residues. The J segment lost 3 bases and the V segment lost 1 base, leaving 9 bases of the junction unmatched. CDR3 DNA: TGTGCCAGCAGTTTATTTTGGACAGGGGCAGGGGACTATGGCTACACCTTC. Protein sequence: CASSLFWTGAGDYGYTF.

The rearrangement uses TRBV7-3 and TRBJ2-1; D possibly corresponds to TRBD2 (5 bases). V was pared by 2 bases and J by 5 bases, with 10 bases between. The CDR3 runs to 14 residues. Germline V gives CDR1 SGHTA, CDR2 FQGTGA. DNA of the CDR3: TGTGCCAGCAGCTTAGCGGGTACTAACAATGAGCAGTTCTTC. This gives the protein CASSLAGTNNEQFF.

The rearrangement uses TRBV2 and TRBJ2-1, with 8 bases aligning to TRBD2. CDR3 length: 15 amino acids. V lost 4 bases to trimming and J lost 6 bases; unmatched junction nucleotides: 8. Germline CDR1 is SNHLY and CDR2 is FYNNEI. As DNA, the CDR3 is TGTGCCAGCAGTGTAGCATCGGGACTAGGCAATGAGCAGTTCTTC. Encoded protein: CASSVASGLGNEQFF.

The genes are TRBV4-1 and TRBJ1-2; D possibly corresponds to TRBD1 (6 bases). CDR1 is MGHRA, CDR2 YSYEKL, per germline. The CDR3 contains 15 residues. With 1 base removed from V and 3 bases from J, the gap between germline ends came to 12 bases. The CDR3 coding sequence is TGCGCCAGCAGCCAAGTCCGCGAGGGGGACTATGGCTACACCTTC. This translates into CASSQVREGDYGYTF.